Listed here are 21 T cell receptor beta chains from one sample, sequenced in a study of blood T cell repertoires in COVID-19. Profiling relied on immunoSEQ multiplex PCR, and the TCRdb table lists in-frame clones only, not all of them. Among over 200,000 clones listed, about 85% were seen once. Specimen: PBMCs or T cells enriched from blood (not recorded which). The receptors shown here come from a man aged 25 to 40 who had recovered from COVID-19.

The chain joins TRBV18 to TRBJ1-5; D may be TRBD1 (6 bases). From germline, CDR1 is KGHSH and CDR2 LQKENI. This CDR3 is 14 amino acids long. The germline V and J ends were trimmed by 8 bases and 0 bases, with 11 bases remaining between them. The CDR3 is CASATGFSNQPQHF. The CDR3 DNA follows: TGTGCCAGCGCTACAGGGTTTAGCAATCAGCCCCAGCATTTT.

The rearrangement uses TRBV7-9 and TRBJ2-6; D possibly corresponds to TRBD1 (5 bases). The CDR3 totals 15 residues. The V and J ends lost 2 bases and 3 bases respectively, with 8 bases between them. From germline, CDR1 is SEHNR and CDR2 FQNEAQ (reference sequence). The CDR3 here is CASSLMGLGANVLTF. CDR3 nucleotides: TGTGCCAGCAGCTTAATGGGGCTTGGGGCCAACGTCCTGACTTTC.

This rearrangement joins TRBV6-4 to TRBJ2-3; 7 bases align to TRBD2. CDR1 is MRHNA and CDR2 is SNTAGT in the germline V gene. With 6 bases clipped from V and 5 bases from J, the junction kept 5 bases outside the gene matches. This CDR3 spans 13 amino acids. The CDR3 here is CASRGGQGDTQYF. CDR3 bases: TGTGCCAGCAGGGGAGGGCAGGGAGATACGCAGTATTTT.

CDR3 sequence: CASSPRGATYNEQFF. The CDR3, as DNA: TGTGCCAGCAGCCCTCGGGGGGCAACCTACAATGAGCAGTTCTTC. The rearrangement links TRBV14 to TRBJ2-1; D might be TRBD2 (7 bases). The CDR3 is made up of 15 amino acids. The germline gives CDR1 SGHDN, CDR2 FVKESK. V lost 4 bases and J lost 2, with 12 bases in between.

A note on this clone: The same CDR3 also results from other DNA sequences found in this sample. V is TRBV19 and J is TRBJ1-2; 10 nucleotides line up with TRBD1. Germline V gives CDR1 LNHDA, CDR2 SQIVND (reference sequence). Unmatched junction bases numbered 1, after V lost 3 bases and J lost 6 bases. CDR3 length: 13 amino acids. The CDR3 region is CASSIGQGDGYTF. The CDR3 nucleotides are TGTGCCAGTAGTATTGGACAGGGGGATGGCTACACCTTC. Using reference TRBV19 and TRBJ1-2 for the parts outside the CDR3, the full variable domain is DGGITQSPKYLFRKEGQNVTLSCEQNLNHDAMYWYRQDPGQGLRLIYYSQIVNDFQKGDIAEGYSVSREKKESFPLTVTSAQKNPTAFYLCASSIGQGDGYTFGSGTRLTVV.

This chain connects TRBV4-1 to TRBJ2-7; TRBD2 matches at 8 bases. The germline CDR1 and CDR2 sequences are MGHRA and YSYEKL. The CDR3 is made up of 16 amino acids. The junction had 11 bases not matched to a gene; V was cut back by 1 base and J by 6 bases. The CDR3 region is CASSQVALAGQFEQYF. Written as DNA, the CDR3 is TGCGCCAGCAGCCAAGTCGCGCTAGCGGGCCAATTCGAGCAGTACTTC.

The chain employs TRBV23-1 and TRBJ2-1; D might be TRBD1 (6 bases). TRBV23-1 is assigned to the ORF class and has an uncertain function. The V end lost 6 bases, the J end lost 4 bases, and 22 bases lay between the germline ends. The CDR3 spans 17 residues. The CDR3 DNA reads TGCGCCAGCAGCCTATTCCTTACGGGACAACTATACAATGAGCAGTTCTTC. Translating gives CASSLFLTGQLYNEQFF.

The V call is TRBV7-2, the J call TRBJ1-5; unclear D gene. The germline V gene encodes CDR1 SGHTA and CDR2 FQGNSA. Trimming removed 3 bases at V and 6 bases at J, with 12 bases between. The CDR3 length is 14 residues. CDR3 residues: CASSLGGSGQPQHF. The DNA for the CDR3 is TGTGCCAGCAGCTTGGGAGGGAGTGGTCAGCCCCAGCATTTT.

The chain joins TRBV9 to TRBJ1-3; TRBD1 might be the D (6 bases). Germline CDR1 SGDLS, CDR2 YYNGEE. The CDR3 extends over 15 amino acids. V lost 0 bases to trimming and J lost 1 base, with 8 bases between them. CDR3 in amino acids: CASSVGGQSGNTIYF. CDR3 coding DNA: TGTGCCAGCAGCGTAGGTGGACAGTCTGGAAACACCATATATTTT.

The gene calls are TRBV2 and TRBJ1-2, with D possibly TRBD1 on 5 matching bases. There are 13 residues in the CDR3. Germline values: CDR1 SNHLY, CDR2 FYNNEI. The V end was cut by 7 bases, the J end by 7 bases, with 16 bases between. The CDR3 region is CASKKDTGSGYTF. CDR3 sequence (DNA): TGTGCCAGCAAAAAGGACACGGGTAGTGGCTACACCTTC.

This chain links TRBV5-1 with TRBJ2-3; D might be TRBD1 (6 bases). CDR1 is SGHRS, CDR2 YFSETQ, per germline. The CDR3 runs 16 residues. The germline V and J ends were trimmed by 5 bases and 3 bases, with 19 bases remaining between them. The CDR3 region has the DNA TGCGCCAGCAGTCCTAACACAGGGTCCTCAACAGATACGCAGTATTTT. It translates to CASSPNTGSSTDTQYF. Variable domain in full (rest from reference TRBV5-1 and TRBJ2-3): KAGVTQTPRYLIKTRGQQVTLSCSPISGHRSVSWYQQTPGQGLQFLFEYFSETQRNKGNFPGRFSGRQFSNSRSEMNVSTLELGDSALYLCASSPNTGSSTDTQYFGPGTRLTVL.

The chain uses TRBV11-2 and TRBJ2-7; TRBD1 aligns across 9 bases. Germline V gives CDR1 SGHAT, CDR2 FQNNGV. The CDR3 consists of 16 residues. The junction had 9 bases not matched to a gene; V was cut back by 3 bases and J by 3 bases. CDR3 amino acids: CASSFTPGTGFYEQYF. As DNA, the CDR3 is TGTGCCAGCAGCTTTACCCCCGGGACAGGGTTCTACGAGCAGTACTTC.

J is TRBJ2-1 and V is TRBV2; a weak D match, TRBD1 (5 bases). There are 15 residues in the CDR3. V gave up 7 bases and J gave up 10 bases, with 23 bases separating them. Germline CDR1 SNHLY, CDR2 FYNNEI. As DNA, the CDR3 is TGTGCCAGCAAGACCGGACATGCCGGCCGCCCCGAGCAGTTCTTC. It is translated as CASKTGHAGRPEQFF.

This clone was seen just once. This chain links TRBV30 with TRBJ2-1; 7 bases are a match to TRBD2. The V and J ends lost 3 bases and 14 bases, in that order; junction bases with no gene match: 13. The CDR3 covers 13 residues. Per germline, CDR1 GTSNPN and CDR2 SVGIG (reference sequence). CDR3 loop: CAWSQQEGGSEFF. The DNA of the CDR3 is TGTGCCTGGAGCCAACAGGAGGGCGGGAGTGAGTTCTTC.

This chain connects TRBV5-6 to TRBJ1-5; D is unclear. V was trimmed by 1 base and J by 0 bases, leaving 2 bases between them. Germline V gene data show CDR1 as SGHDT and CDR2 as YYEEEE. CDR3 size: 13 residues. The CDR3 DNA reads TGTGCCAGCAGCTTGTATAGCAATCAGCCCCAGCATTTT. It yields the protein CASSLYSNQPQHF.

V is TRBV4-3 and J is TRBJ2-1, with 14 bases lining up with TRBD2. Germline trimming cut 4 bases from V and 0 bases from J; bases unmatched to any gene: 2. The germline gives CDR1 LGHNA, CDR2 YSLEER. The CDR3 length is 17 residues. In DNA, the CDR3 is TGCGCCAGCAGCCCCGGGACTAGCGGGAGCTCCTACAATGAGCAGTTCTTC. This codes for CASSPGTSGSSYNEQFF.

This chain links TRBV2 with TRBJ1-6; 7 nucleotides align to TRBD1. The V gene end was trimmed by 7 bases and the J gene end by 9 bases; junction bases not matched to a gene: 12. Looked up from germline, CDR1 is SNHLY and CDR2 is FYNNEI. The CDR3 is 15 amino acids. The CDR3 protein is CASILHRGNFSPLHF. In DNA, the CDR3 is TGTGCCAGCATACTCCACAGGGGAAACTTTTCACCCCTCCACTTT. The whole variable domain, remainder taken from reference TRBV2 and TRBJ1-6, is EPEVTQTPSHQVTQMGQEVILRCVPISNHLYFYWYRQILGQKVEFLVSFYNNEISEKSEIFDDQFSVERPDGSNFTLKIRSTKLEDSAMYFCASILHRGNFSPLHFGNGTRLTVT.

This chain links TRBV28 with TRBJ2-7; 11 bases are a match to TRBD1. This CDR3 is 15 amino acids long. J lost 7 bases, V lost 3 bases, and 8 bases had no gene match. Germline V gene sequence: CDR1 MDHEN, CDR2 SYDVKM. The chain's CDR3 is CASSLRGQGEGEQYF. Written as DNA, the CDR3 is TGTGCCAGCAGTTTGCGGGGACAGGGGGAGGGGGAGCAGTACTTC.

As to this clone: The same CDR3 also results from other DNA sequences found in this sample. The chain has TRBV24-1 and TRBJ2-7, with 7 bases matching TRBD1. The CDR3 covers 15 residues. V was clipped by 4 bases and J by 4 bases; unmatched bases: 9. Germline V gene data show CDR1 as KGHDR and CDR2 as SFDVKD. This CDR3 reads CATSDPRTGGYEQYF. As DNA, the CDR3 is TGTGCCACCAGTGACCCTAGGACAGGAGGATACGAGCAGTACTTC.

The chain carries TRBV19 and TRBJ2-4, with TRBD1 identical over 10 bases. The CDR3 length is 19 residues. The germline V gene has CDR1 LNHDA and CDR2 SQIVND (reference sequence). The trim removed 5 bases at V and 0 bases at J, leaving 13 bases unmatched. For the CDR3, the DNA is TGTGCCAGTAGTGCGACCCGGGGACAGGGGATACTAGCCAAAAACATTCAGTACTTC. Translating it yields CASSATRGQGILAKNIQYF.

The CDR3 DNA reads as TGTGCCAGCTTGGGACTAGCGGGAGGTTATGGAGATACGCAGTATTTT. Translation gives CASLGLAGGYGDTQYF. This chain uses TRBV28 with TRBJ2-3; 15 nucleotides align to TRBD2. Per germline, CDR1 MDHEN and CDR2 SYDVKM. There are 16 residues in the CDR3. After removal of 8 bases from V and 5 bases from J, the junction contained 8 bases not matched to a gene.